The sequence of this T cell receptor (beta chain) was determined in a study of CD8 T cells in Susac syndrome (dated 2019 in TCRdb). Context from the whole study: The study used repertoire sequencing to test whether antigen drove CD8+ T cell activation and differentiation in Susac syndrome. The clonality of the CD8+ T cell repertoire was compared across some eleven healthy donors, some 14 Susac syndrome patients and under 18 multiple sclerosis patients. General findings and caveats noted by the study authors: The TCR sequencing and HLA analysis was acknowledged to have included a relatively small number of individuals.

Peripheral blood CD8+ and CD4+ T cells from healthy donors, Susac syndrome patients and multiple sclerosis patients were profiled by high-throughput TCR beta sequencing. The multiple sclerosis controls were treatment-naive patients whose relapsing-remitting disease, either stable or active, fulfilled the revised McDonald criteria. Bulk CD8+ and CD4+ T cells were purified by magnetic negative isolation, while CD8+ TEMRA cells were enriched using FACS. Blood was drawn into EDTA tubes, processed within 24 hours, and PBMCs were isolated by density gradient centrifugation. PBMCs destined for TCR sequencing were cryopreserved in liquid nitrogen and later thawed in a 37 °C water bath. The sorted or isolated CD4+, CD8+ and CD8+ TEMRA cells had a purity of 90% or higher. RNA was extracted using the RNeasy kit, and about 0.5 to 1 ug of the RNA was reverse transcribed with random hexamers. The immunoSEQ multiplex PCR assay, covering 54 Vbeta and 13 Jbeta segments, was used to amplify TCR beta CDR3 regions. PCR amplification bias was corrected by using a synthetic template baseline for primer optimization and computational correction. The study's own analysis went as follows. Reads were annotated to V, D and J genes per IMGT and analyzed with immunoSEQ Analyzer, keeping only productive sequences. Clonality was computed as one minus Shannon entropy normalized by log2 of the number of productive unique sequences. Public and private clones were assessed among the 100 most prevalent clones of each patient and control. Susac-specific clones were defined as absent from healthy and MS cohorts, 850 to 1,300 published viral clones and other ImmuneACCESS disease sequences. TCRdb reprocessing: public reads trimmed at Q25 with fastp, clones called with MiXCR, in-frame beta chains kept. One record per CDR3 amino acid sequence lists the most common genes and DNA. TCRdb, not the original authors, processed these V and J calls. The table for this sample lists 100,000 to 150,000 distinct CDR3 sequences; around 80% of them were counted only once. In total, the top ten clones hold roughly 0.5% of the sample.

A note on this clonotype: Its antigen is not yet known. Within one base of it there is no much larger clone, and no base qualities were kept.

The sequencing input was CD8+ T cells from PBMCs. The clonotype comes from a human donor with multiple sclerosis.

The nucleotide sequence is given as TGTGCCACCAGTGATGCCACAGGGGAGGCGGGGGCCCTGAGGAGAAATGAGCAGTTCTTC. Its translation is CATSDATGEAGALRRNEQFF. The chain joins TRBV24-1 to TRBJ2-1; the D match is possibly TRBD1 or TRBD2, with 7 bases aligned in each. From cysteine to phenylalanine, the CDR3 is 20 amino acids long. Only the CDR3 DNA stays, 60 bases, in frame from base 1. The CDR1 and CDR2 encoded by the germline V gene are KGHDR and SFDVKD. Deletion took 3 bases off V and 7 bases off J, with a span of 30 bases between the germline ends.